This is a list of T cell receptor beta chains from one sample in a study of cytomegalovirus exposure and HLA in healthy donors. This table comes from immunoSEQ multiplex PCR, and its TCRdb copy is limited to in-frame clones, with some not included. The sample holds about 130,000 clones, more than 65% seen once. The sequencing sample was made of PBMCs. These TCRs come from an older woman in good health and CMV-seropositive. CDR3s include the opening cysteine and the closing phenylalanine or tryptophan. D genes are given only for firm matches. Clone sizes are given selectively: once, few, many, or a class where the clone is expanded.

TRBV2,TRBJ2-7,-,TRBD2,TGTGCCAGCACTCTTGGACTAGCGGGGGGCTACGAGCAGTACTTC,CASTLGLAGGYEQYF
TRBV5-4,TRBJ1-1,-,-,TGTGCCAGCAGCTCACAGGGGAACACTGAAGCTTTCTTT,CASSSQGNTEAFF
TRBV7-9,TRBJ1-6,-,TRBD1,TGTGCCAGCAGCTTATACCTGACAGGGGCTAATTCACCCCTCCACTTT,CASSLYLTGANSPLHF
TRBV12-5,TRBJ2-2,-,TRBD1,TGTGCTAGTGGTACTCGGACAGGGGGCGGCACCGGGGAGCTGTTTTTT,CASGTRTGGGTGELFF
TRBV9,TRBJ2-7,-,-,TGTGCCAGCAGCGTAGGAGCGGACCAAGGGCAGTACTTC,CASSVGADQGQYF
TRBV7-9,TRBJ1-2,-,TRBD1,TGTGCCAGCAGCTCCTCGACAGGGGCCTATGGCTACACCTTC,CASSSSTGAYGYTF
TRBV27,TRBJ2-1,-,TRBD2,TGTGCCAGTGCGGGACTAGCAATCTACAATGAGCAGTTCTTC,CASAGLAIYNEQFF
TRBV5-1,TRBJ2-3,-,TRBD2,TGCGCCAGCAGCTTGGGTATTAGCGGGGGGTCCACAGATACGCAGTATTTT,CASSLGISGGSTDTQYF
TRBV2,TRBJ2-5,-,TRBD1,TGTGCCAGCAGTGAAGTAACAGGGGGCTGGGAGACCCAGTACTTC,CASSEVTGGWETQYF
TRBV2,TRBJ1-6,-,TRBD1,TGTGCCAGCAAAGACAGGGGGCTGGGTTCACCCCTCCACTTT,CASKDRGLGSPLHF
TRBV18,TRBJ1-5,once,-,TGTGCCAGCTCACCACCGAATGGGGGGAATCAGCCCCAGCATTTT,CASSPPNGGNQPQHF
TRBV27,TRBJ1-2,-,TRBD1,TGTGCCACGCGACGACAGGGAACAAACTATGGCTACACCTTC,CATRRQGTNYGYTF
TRBV4-2,TRBJ1-4,-,TRBD1,TGTGCCAGCAGCCAAGAGTCGGGGACAGCCAATGAAAAACTGTTTTTT,CASSQESGTANEKLFF
TRBV7-6,TRBJ2-5,-,TRBD1,TGTGCCAGCAGCAGGGACAGGGGGGAAGAGACCCAGTACTTC,CASSRDRGEETQYF
TRBV5-4,TRBJ2-7,-,-,TGTGCCAGCAGCCCCGGCGGGACCTCCCGAAGCTCCTACGAGCAGTACTTC,CASSPGGTSRSSYEQYF
TRBV6-6,TRBJ1-2,-,-,TGTGCCAGCAGTTTGGGGGAGGTAAATGGCTACACCTTC,CASSLGEVNGYTF
TRBV6-6,TRBJ2-2,-,-,TGTGCCAGCAGCAGCGCGAACACCGGGGAGCTGTTTTTT,CASSSANTGELFF
TRBV4-1,TRBJ1-2,-,-,TGCGCCAGCAGCCAAGATAGGAGTGGCTACACCTTC,CASSQDRSGYTF
TRBV5-1,TRBJ1-1,-,-,TGCGCCAGCAGCTTGGCCGGCCCATCGGGGAACACTGAAGCTTTCTTT,CASSLAGPSGNTEAFF
TRBV7-7,TRBJ2-1,few,-,TGTGCTAGCAGCCCCCATAAGCGGGCATACAATGAGCAGTTCTTC,CASSPHKRAYNEQFF
TRBV5-6,TRBJ2-7,-,TRBD1,TGTGCCAGCAGCTTCTTACAGGGGGCTCAACACGAGCAGTACTTC,CASSFLQGAQHEQYF
TRBV29-1,TRBJ2-7,-,TRBD1,TGCAGCGTTGAAAGGACAGGAGCCTACGAGCAGTACTTC,CSVERTGAYEQYF
TRBV9,TRBJ2-1,-,TRBD1,TGTGCCAGCAGCGAGACAGGGAGCTCCTACAATGAGCAGTTCTTC,CASSETGSSYNEQFF
TRBV5-1,TRBJ1-4,-,-,TGCGCCAGCAGCCTCGGATCTACGGGTGAAAAACTGTTTTTT,CASSLGSTGEKLFF
TRBV7-9,TRBJ2-7,-,TRBD1,TGTGCCAGCAGCCGTGGACAGGGAGCCTACGAGCAGTACTTC,CASSRGQGAYEQYF
TRBV18,TRBJ1-5,-,-,TGTGCCAGCTCGCCGGGGAGGGCAGACAATCAGCCCCAGCATTTT,CASSPGRADNQPQHF
TRBV5-1,TRBJ2-2,once,-,TGCGCCAGCAGCTTGGCAGCGCGTGGGGAGCTGTTTTTT,CASSLAARGELFF
TRBV6-1,TRBJ1-2,many,-,TGTGCCAGCTCCCTCTATGGCTACACCTTC,CASSLYGYTF
TRBV4-1,TRBJ1-4,few,TRBD1,TGCGCCAGCAGTCGCCCGGGACAGGGGGTTGAAAAACTGTTTTTT,CASSRPGQGVEKLFF
TRBV7-2,TRBJ2-3,-,-,TGTGCCAGCAGCTTATCCCCCCGGGATACGCAGTATTTT,CASSLSPRDTQYF
TRBV19,TRBJ2-1,few,TRBD2,TGTGCCAGTAGTATACTGGGTAGCGGGAGCTACAATGAGCAGTTCTTC,CASSILGSGSYNEQFF
TRBV27,TRBJ1-2,-,-,TGTGCCAGCAGTTTTGGAGCAGGGGCTCTCGGCTACACCTTC,CASSFGAGALGYTF
TRBV4-1,TRBJ1-4,-,TRBD1,TGCGCCAGCAGCCAAGACGGGACAGGGGGGGAAAAACTGTTTTTT,CASSQDGTGGEKLFF
TRBV10-3,TRBJ1-6,-,-,TGTGCCATCAGTGGCAAATCTAGCTCCTATAATTCACCCCTCCACTTT,CAISGKSSSYNSPLHF